This T cell receptor beta chain came from a study of vaccination and CD4 T cells after COVID-19. In the study overall: Post-vaccine sampling followed dose two by a median 72 days (range 14 to 241).

Only a few counts were recorded for this clonotype. Antigen: not known. Treatment reported: roughly 10-day PBMC culture with coronavirus spike peptide pools or control peptides (ViraFEST assay). The Oncomine TCR Beta short-read assay was applied to DNA of cultured CD4+ T cells. Via MiXCR, TCRdb re-called the PCR reads, giving one row per CDR3 protein. This sample has around 22,000 distinct CDR3 sequences, with around a third found just once. Sequencing was done on a sample of cultured CD4+ T cells from blood. The receptor was isolated from a human donor with COVID-19.

CDR3 sequence: CASSLGGAKGSEAFF. In DNA form, the CDR3 reads TGTGCCAGCAGCTTAGGGGGAGCTAAGGGCTCTGAAGCTTTCTTT. V is TRBV7-9 and J is TRBJ1-1; D is unclear. Trimming shortened V by 1 base and J by 6 bases, and 15 bases separated the two germline ends. The CDR3 runs 15 residues. Germline CDR1 reads SEHNR; CDR2 reads FQNEAQ (reference sequence).